The clone carrying this T cell receptor (beta chain) appeared many times. Its target is unknown. Trimming stripped 4 bases from V and 0 bases from J, with 14 bases between. Germline CDR1 is SGHKS and CDR2 is YYEKEE (reference sequence). The CDR3 is 16 residues long. This specimen comes from a study of regulatory T cells in long-lasting Graves disease. Whole-study findings and limits: TCR diversity was lower in persistent Graves' patients (versus newly diagnosed ones). New patients shared about a thousand public clonotypes, fewer than the roughly 2,600 shared by persistent patients. Persistent disease preferred TRBV28, TRBJ1-2 and TRBJ2-5; new disease, TRBV20-1 and TRBJ2-1.

Arm-PCR of CDR3 regions and iRepertoire HTBI primers were used to build TCR beta libraries. TCRdb re-analysed the multiplex PCR reads in MiXCR, keeping a single row per CDR3 protein. Of approximately 440,000 distinct CDR3 sequences listed, about 17% are singletons. Noted time point: newly diagnosed GD, antithyroid drugs for less than 3 months. PBMC RNA served as the TCR library source. These data also featured in a second study, about T cells in Graves' hyperthyroidism and ophthalmopathy. That investigation notes: Based on clinical symptoms, serum thyroxine and TRAb, thyroid ultrasound and orbital computed tomography, diagnoses were reached.

The V call is TRBV5-5, the J call TRBJ2-1; D not resolved. The clonotype comes from a middle-aged man with Graves disease. The input for sequencing was peripheral blood mononuclear cells (PBMCs), taken at new diagnosis, from a patient treated with antithyroid drugs. The CDR3 region has the DNA TGTGCCAGCAGCGCCCGGACGAGCAACTCCTACAATGAGCAGTTCTTC. Its protein product is CASSARTSNSYNEQFF.